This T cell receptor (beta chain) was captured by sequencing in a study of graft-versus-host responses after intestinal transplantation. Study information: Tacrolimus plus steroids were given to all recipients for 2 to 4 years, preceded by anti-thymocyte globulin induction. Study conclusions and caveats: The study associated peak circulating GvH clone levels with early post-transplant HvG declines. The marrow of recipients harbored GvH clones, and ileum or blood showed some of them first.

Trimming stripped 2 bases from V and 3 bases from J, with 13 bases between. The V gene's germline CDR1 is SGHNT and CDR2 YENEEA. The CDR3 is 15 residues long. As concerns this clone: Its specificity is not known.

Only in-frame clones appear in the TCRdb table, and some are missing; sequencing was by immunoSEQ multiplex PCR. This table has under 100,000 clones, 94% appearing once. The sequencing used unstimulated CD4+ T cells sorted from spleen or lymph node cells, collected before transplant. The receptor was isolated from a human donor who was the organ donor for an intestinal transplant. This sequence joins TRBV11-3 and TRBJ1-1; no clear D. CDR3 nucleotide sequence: TGTGCCAGCAGCTTATCCCGTCTTACGGACACTGAAGCTTTCTTT. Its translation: CASSLSRLTDTEAFF. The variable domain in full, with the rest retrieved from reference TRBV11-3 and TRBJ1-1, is EAGVVQSPRYKIIEKKQPVAFWCNPISGHNTLYWYLQNLGQGPELLIRYENEEAVDDSQLPKDRFSAERLKGVDSTLKIQPAELGDSAVYLCASSLSRLTDTEAFFGQGTRLTVV.